This entry describes one TCR beta chain. Its antigen is unknown. This may stem from a read error, because a much larger clone lies one nucleotide away. Lacking the conserved final phenylalanine or tryptophan, this CDR3 likely reflects a read error. The sequenced template was RNA, covering the TCR beta CDR3 region. RT-PCR in the first round used HTBI primers; a second-round multiplex PCR followed. TCRdb recomputed calls from the multiplex PCR reads with MiXCR, one row per CDR3 protein. The table has over a million distinct CDR3 sequences, less than 45% seen once. This sample was taken from a study of Graves' ophthalmopathy and Graves' hyperthyroidism. Across the whole study: A follow-up of 18 months without ophthalmopathy meant that hyperthyroidism was stable.

The study, taken as a whole, reports: Blood also contained most of the expanded thyroid clonotypes above 0.001 frequency.

Among the exclusions were patients with other autoimmune diseases, uncontrolled infections, pregnancy or lactation. The CDR3 covers 13 residues. CDR1 is SGHRS and CDR2 is YFSETQ in the germline V gene. This TCR was recovered from an adult man with Graves' hyperthyroidism. Material: peripheral blood or thyroid tissue (not recorded which). The rearrangement uses TRBV5-1 and TRBJ2-7; 7 bases agree with TRBD1. The CDR3 loop is CASSTGQPYEQYL. CDR3 DNA sequence: TGTGCCAGCAGCACGGGACAGCCCTACGAGCAGTACCTC.